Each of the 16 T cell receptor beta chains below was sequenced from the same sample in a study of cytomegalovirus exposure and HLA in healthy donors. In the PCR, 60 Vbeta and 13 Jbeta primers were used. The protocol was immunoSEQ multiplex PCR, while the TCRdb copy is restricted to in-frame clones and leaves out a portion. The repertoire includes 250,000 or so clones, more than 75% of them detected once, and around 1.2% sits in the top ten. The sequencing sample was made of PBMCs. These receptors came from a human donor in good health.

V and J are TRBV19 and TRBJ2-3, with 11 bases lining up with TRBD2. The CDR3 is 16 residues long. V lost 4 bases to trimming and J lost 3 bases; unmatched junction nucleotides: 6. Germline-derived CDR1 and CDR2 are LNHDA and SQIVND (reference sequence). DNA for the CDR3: TGTGCCAGTAGTACCCTTGGGACTAGCGGAACAGATACGCAGTATTTT. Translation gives CASSTLGTSGTDTQYF.

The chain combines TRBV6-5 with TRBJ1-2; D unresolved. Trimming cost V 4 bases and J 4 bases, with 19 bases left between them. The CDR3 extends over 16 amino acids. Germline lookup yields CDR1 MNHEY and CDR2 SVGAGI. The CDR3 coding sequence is TGTGCCAGCAGTTCCCGGCCCGGAGCTACCTTCTATGGCTACACCTTC. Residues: CASSSRPGATFYGYTF.

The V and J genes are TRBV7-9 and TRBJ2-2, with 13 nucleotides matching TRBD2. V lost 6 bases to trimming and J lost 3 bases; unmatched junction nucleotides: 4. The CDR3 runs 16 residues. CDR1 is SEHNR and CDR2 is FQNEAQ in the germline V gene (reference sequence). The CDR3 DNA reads TGTGCCAGCAGGATAGGACTAGCGGGGGACACCGGGGAGCTGTTTTTT. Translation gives CASRIGLAGDTGELFF.

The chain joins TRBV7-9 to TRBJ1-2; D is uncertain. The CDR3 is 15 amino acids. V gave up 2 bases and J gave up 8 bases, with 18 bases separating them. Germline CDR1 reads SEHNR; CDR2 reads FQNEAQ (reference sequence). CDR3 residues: CASSLSFGSPGGYTF. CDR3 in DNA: TGTGCCAGCAGCTTATCATTCGGGTCGCCGGGAGGCTACACCTTC. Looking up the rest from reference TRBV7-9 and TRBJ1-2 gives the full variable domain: DTGVSQNPRHKITKRGQNVTFRCDPISEHNRLYWYRQTLGQGPEFLTYFQNEAQLEKSRLLSDRFSAERPKGSFSTLEIQRTEQGDSAMYLCASSLSFGSPGGYTFGSGTRLTVV.

CDR3 sequence (DNA): TGTGCCAGCAGCTTGATAGGACAGGGGGCGGTTGAAGCTTTCTTT. The encoded protein is CASSLIGQGAVEAFF. This rearrangement joins TRBV11-2 to TRBJ1-1, with 11 nucleotides matching TRBD1. This CDR3 has 15 amino acids. CDR1 and CDR2 from the germline V gene are SGHAT and FQNNGV. Unmatched junction bases numbered 7, after V lost 3 bases and J lost 7 bases.

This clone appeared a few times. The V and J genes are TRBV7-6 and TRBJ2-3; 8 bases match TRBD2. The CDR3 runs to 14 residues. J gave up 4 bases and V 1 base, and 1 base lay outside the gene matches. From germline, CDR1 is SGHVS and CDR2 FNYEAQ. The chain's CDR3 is CASSLEAGADTQYF. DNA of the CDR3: TGTGCCAGCAGCTTAGAAGCGGGGGCAGATACGCAGTATTTT.

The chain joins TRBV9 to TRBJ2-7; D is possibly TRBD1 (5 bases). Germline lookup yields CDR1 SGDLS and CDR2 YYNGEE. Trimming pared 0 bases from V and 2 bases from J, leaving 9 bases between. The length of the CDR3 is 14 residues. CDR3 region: CASSVGAGTYEQYF. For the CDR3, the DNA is TGTGCCAGCAGCGTAGGGGCAGGGACCTACGAGCAGTACTTC. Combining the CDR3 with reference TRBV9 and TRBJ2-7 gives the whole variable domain DSGVTQTPKHLITATGQRVTLRCSPRSGDLSVYWYQQSLDQGLQFLIQYYNGEERAKGNILERFSAQQFPDLHSELNLSSLELGDSALYFCASSVGAGTYEQYFGPGTRLTVT.

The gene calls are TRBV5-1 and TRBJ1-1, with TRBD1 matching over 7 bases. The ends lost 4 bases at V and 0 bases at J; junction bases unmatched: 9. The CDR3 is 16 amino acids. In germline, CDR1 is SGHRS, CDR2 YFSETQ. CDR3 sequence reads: CASSGVIGGLNTEAFF. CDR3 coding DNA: TGCGCCAGCAGCGGGGTTATAGGGGGCCTGAACACTGAAGCTTTCTTT.

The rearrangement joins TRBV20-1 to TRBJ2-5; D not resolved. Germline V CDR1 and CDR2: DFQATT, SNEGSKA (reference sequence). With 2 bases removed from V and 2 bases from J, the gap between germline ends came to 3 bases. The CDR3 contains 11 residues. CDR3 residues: CSARHQETQYF. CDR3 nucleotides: TGCAGTGCTAGACATCAAGAGACCCAGTACTTC.

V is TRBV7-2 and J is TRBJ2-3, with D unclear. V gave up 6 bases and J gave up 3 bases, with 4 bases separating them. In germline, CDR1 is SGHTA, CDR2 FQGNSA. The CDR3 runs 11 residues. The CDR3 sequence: CASSSTDTQYF. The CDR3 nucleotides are TGTGCCAGCAGTTCAACAGATACGCAGTATTTT.

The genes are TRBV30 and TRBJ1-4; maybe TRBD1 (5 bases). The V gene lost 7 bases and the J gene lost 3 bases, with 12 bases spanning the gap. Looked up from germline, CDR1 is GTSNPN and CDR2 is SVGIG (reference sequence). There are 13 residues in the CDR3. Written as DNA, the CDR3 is TGTGCCTACAGACAGCCTTCTAATGAAAAACTGTTTTTT. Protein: CAYRQPSNEKLFF.

The CDR3 region is CASANQGTHNEQFF. The CDR3 coding sequence is TGTGCCAGCGCGAACCAGGGGACCCACAATGAGCAGTTCTTC. The chain links TRBV18 to TRBJ2-1; possibly TRBD1 for D (6 bases). This CDR3 contains 14 residues. Germline lookup yields CDR1 KGHSH and CDR2 LQKENI. V was clipped by 8 bases and J by 5 bases, with 16 bases between them.

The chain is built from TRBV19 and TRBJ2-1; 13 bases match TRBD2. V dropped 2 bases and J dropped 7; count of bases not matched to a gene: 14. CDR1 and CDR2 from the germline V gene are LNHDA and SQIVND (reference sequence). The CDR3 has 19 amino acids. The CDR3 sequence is CASSITGGKLAGGRNEQFF. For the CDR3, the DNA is TGTGCCAGTAGTATAACGGGGGGAAAACTAGCGGGAGGGAGGAATGAGCAGTTCTTC.

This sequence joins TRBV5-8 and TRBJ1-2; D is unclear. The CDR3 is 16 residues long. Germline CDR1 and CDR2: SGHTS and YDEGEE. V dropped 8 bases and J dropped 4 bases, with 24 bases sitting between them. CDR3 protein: CASPKFRYPLSYGYTF. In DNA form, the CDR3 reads TGTGCCAGTCCCAAGTTCCGGTATCCTCTTTCCTATGGCTACACCTTC.

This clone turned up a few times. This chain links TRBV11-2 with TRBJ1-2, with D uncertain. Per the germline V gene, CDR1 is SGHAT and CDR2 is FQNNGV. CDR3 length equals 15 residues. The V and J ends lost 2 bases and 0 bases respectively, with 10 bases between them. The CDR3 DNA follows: TGTGCCAGCAGCTTATCGACGGGGTCTAACTATGGCTACACCTTC. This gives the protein CASSLSTGSNYGYTF.

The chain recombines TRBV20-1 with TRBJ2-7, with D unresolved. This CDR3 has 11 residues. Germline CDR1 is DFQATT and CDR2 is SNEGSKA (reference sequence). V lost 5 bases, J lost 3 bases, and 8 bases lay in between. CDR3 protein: CSAGLRYEQYF. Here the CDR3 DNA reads TGCAGTGCTGGGCTGCGCTACGAGCAGTACTTC.